Sequencing of this T cell receptor (beta chain) was carried out in a study of blood T cell repertoires in COVID-19. Using immunoSEQ multiplex PCR, the repertoire was profiled, and TCRdb retains in-frame clones only, with some absent. The sample holds fewer than 250,000 clones, 70% to 85% seen once. The CDR3 has 15 residues. The junction had 11 bases not matched to a gene; V was cut back by 5 bases and J by 6 bases. In germline, CDR1 is SEHNR, CDR2 FQNEAQ (reference sequence). Sequencing input: peripheral blood. The clonotype was recovered from a woman between 45 and 65 years old with acute or convalescent COVID-19. The chain recombines TRBV7-9 with TRBJ2-3; 7 bases line up with TRBD2. CDR3 sequence (DNA): TGTGCCAGCAGCCTCCCCGCGGGCGGGAGCGATACGCAGTATTTT. Encoded protein: CASSLPAGGSDTQYF.